Below are 13 T cell receptor beta chains sequenced from a single sample in a study of CD8 T cells in ankylosing spondylitis. TCRdb re-called the 5' RACE reads with MiXCR, one entry per CDR3 protein. The sample yields 85,000 to 100,000 distinct CDR3 sequences, roughly 8.3% seen once. Sequencing was performed on blood, either unsorted or a sorted T cell fraction (not recorded which). These receptors were obtained from a male donor with ankylosing spondylitis or in good health (not recorded which).

This clonotype appeared many times. The chain couples TRBV21-1 to TRBJ2-7; whether TRBD1, the table's D call, matches the DNA was not checked. TRBV21-1 is deemed a pseudogene. This CDR3 is 16 amino acids long. The CDR3 sequence is CASSNQQGDSYYEQYF. CDR3 DNA sequence: TGTGCCAGCAGCAACCAGCAAGGGGACAGTTACTACGAGCAGTACTTC.

This clonotype was recorded at least ten times. The gene calls are TRBV7-2 and TRBJ2-7; 15 bases fit TRBD2. CDR3 length: 16 amino acids. Germline CDR1 SGHTA, CDR2 FQGNSA. V shed 5 bases and J 9 bases; nucleotides not matched to a gene: 11. The CDR3 bases are TGTGCCAGCAGCCCCGCCGGACTAGCGGGAGGGCCTGGGCAGTACTTC. This encodes CASSPAGLAGGPGQYF.

There are many counts of this clonotype. This chain links TRBV20-1 with TRBJ1-5; tentative D call: TRBD1 (6 bases). This CDR3 region has 14 residues. V gave up 1 base and J gave up 3 bases, with 10 bases separating them. Germline values: CDR1 DFQATT, CDR2 SNEGSKA (reference sequence). The CDR3 spells CSARGGQYNQPQHF. CDR3 nucleotides: TGCAGTGCTAGAGGCGGACAGTACAATCAGCCCCAGCATTTT.

J is TRBJ2-1 and V is TRBV7-6; D possibly corresponds to TRBD1 (5 bases). The CDR3 runs 14 residues. Germline V gives CDR1 SGHVS, CDR2 FNYEAQ. V was trimmed by 2 bases and J by 7 bases, leaving 12 bases between them. CDR3 nucleotides: TGTGCCAGCAGCTTAACAGGCTTGGGGAATGAGCAGTTCTTC. Protein sequence: CASSLTGLGNEQFF.

This clonotype came up many times. This chain connects TRBV29-1 to TRBJ2-1; 7 positions agree with TRBD1. Per the germline V gene, CDR1 is SQVTM and CDR2 is ANQGSEA. There are 15 residues in the CDR3. V lost 3 bases to trimming and J lost 6 bases; unmatched junction nucleotides: 11. As DNA, the CDR3 is TGCAGCGTTGACGATACAGGGGCTCCTAGCAATGAGCAGTTCTTC. It is translated as CSVDDTGAPSNEQFF.

The rearrangement joins TRBV20-1 to TRBJ1-4; D uncertain. From germline, CDR1 is DFQATT and CDR2 SNEGSKA (reference sequence). With 0 bases removed from V and 3 bases from J, the gap between germline ends came to 5 bases. The CDR3 spans 13 residues. For the CDR3, the DNA is TGCAGTGCTAGAGATGGGCCTAATGAAAAACTGTTTTTT. It specifies CSARDGPNEKLFF.

This clonotype has a count of ten or more. The chain links TRBV7-2 to TRBJ2-7; D perhaps matches TRBD1 (5 bases). CDR1 and CDR2 from the germline V gene are SGHTA and FQGNSA. Trimming removed 1 base from V and 9 bases from J, with 16 bases in between. This CDR3 is 14 amino acids long. The CDR3 sequence is CASSLEGDFLGQYF. In DNA form, the CDR3 reads TGTGCCAGCAGCTTAGAAGGGGATTTCTTAGGGCAGTACTTC.

The rearrangement links TRBV6-5 to TRBJ1-5; no firm D call. CDR3 length equals 14 residues. Trimming cost V 4 bases and J 0 bases, with 7 bases left between them. Germline CDR1 reads MNHEY; CDR2 reads SVGAGI. This chain's CDR3 is CASSLGISNQPQHF. The CDR3 DNA is TGTGCCAGCAGTTTAGGCATTAGCAATCAGCCCCAGCATTTT.

This clonotype was detected many times. The CDR3 loop is CASSYLGRGEETQYF. The DNA of the CDR3 is TGTGCCAGCAGCTATCTGGGACGGGGGGAAGAGACCCAGTACTTC. The chain combines TRBV11-2 with TRBJ2-5; 7 bases map to TRBD2. The J segment lost 3 bases and the V segment lost 4 bases, leaving 8 bases of the junction unmatched. In germline, CDR1 is SGHAT, CDR2 FQNNGV. The CDR3 covers 15 residues. The full variable domain, rest sourced from reference TRBV11-2 and TRBJ2-5, is EAGVAQSPRYKIIEKRQSVAFWCNPISGHATLYWYQQILGQGPKLLIQFQNNGVVDDSQLPKDRFSAERLKGVDSTLKIQPAKLEDSAVYLCASSYLGRGEETQYFGPGTRLLVL.

This clonotype was counted ten times or more. V gene TRBV7-9 combines with J gene TRBJ1-6; D is perhaps TRBD1 (5 bases). The germline V and J ends were trimmed by 6 bases and 6 bases, with 15 bases remaining between them. The CDR3 contains 15 residues. Germline V gene data show CDR1 as SEHNR and CDR2 as FQNEAQ (reference sequence). Here the CDR3 reads CASSRTGTFNSPLHF. The DNA of the CDR3 is TGTGCCAGCAGTAGGACGGGGACCTTTAATTCACCCCTCCACTTT. Full variable domain (remainder filled in from reference TRBV7-9 and TRBJ1-6): DTGVSQNPRHKITKRGQNVTFRCDPISEHNRLYWYRQTLGQGPEFLTYFQNEAQLEKSRLLSDRFSAERPKGSFSTLEIQRTEQGDSAMYLCASSRTGTFNSPLHFGNGTRLTVT.

This clonotype was seen many times. V usage is TRBV6-5 and J usage is TRBJ1-1; weak D call: TRBD1 (5 bases). The CDR3 contains 16 residues. The germline V and J ends were trimmed by 2 bases and 1 base, with 14 bases remaining between them. CDR1 and CDR2 (germline): MNHEY, SVGAGI. The DNA of the CDR3 is TGTGCCAGCAGTTACCCTGTTCAGGGTGGGAACACTGAAGCTTTCTTT. Amino acid sequence: CASSYPVQGGNTEAFF.

This clonotype was counted many times. V is TRBV20-1 and J is TRBJ2-1, with 11 nucleotides matching TRBD2. The CDR3 covers 16 residues. Trimming removed 0 bases from V and 3 bases from J; junction bases left unmatched: 4. Germline V gene lookup returns CDR1 DFQATT and CDR2 SNEGSKA (reference sequence). CDR3 in amino acids: CSARDLLAGDYNEQFF. Here the CDR3 DNA reads TGCAGTGCTAGAGACCTACTAGCGGGGGACTACAATGAGCAGTTCTTC.

This clonotype was observed at least ten times. The rearrangement uses TRBV3-1 and TRBJ1-1; unclear D gene. The CDR3 covers 14 residues. Germline lookup yields CDR1 LGHDT and CDR2 YNNKEL (reference sequence). V was cut by 2 bases and J by 3 bases, with 10 bases left in between. This chain's CDR3 is CASSQWEWDTEAFF. In DNA form, the CDR3 reads TGTGCCAGCAGCCAATGGGAGTGGGACACTGAAGCTTTCTTT.